This record concerns one T cell receptor (beta chain) sequence. Its cognate antigen has yet to be identified. The sample holds no much larger clone one base away, and base qualities are not on file. The immunoSEQ Assay was the method used to sequence TCRbeta CDR3 regions. After extraction, genomic DNA underwent amplification by bias-controlled multiplex PCR, followed by high-throughput sequencing. As for how the authors treated the data: To quantify the absolute abundance of every unique TCRbeta CDR3 region, sequences were collapsed and filtered. T cell fraction was estimated by normalizing TCRbeta template counts to usable DNA, which was measured by amplifying reference genes present in all nucleated cells. Repertoire TCRs were annotated as SARS-CoV-2-specific when V gene, CDR3 amino acid sequence and J gene were exactly matched to a known reactive TCR set. The reference SARS-CoV-2 TCR set was derived from MIRA and filtered for enrichment in COVID-19-positive ImmuneCODE repertoires, a step that removed public or cross-reactive TCRs. Drawing on the MIRA antigens, annotated TCRs were analysed further at the level of specific ORF or position within ORF. Breadth was defined as annotated unique rearrangements over total unique productive rearrangements; depth was the summed frequency of those rearrangements. Two-sided Wilcoxon rank-sum tests were used to compare TCR breadth between groups. TCRdb mirrors the immuneACCESS table, restricted to in-frame sequences. Some clones are absent from its copies; in checked studies, under half trace to an unresolved V gene, and the reason for the others is unknown. The DNA was the basis for D and trimming; V, J and clone size are from that table. This sample comprises 120,000 to 150,000 clones, 75% to 90% of them detected only once. The biggest ten clones account for around 5.1% of the sample.

This entry is derived from a study of Ad26.COV2.S vaccination and SARS-CoV-2 variants listed by TCRdb under 2021. In terms of the full investigation: Sequencing of the TCRbeta repertoire served to evaluate the specificity and breadth of SARS-CoV-2-reactive T cell receptors following Ad26.COV2.S vaccination. A total of around 32 samples were included in the TCR-sequenced set, comprising roughly 19 Ad26.COV2.S vaccine recipients, 5 placebo recipients and 8 SARS-CoV-2 convalescent individuals.

This specimen's time point label, per the study, means: individuals recovered from natural SARS-CoV-2 infection. What the authors observed across the whole study: Higher spike-specific TCR breadth was observed in Ad26.COV2.S recipients than in placebo recipients (P = 0.0014). Comparable non-spike TCR breadth was observed between vaccine and placebo recipients, consistent with only spike being contained in the vaccine. After vaccination, substantial breadth of spike-specific CD8+ and CD4+ T cell responses was reported. The authors noted that total T cell responses may have been underestimated by the TCR breadth and depth analyses.

Inclusive of the bounding cysteine and phenylalanine, the CDR3 is 14 residues long. Just CDR3 DNA is preserved here, 42 bases in frame from base 1. V is pared back by 4 bases and J by 3 bases, with 13 bases lying between the germline termini. The CDR1 and CDR2 encoded by the germline V gene are LGHNA and YSLEER. Rearrangement joined TRBV4-3 to TRBJ2-7; the D gene is possibly TRBD1, with 6 bases matching. The sequence derives from a human donor who had recovered from COVID-19. This sample comprised peripheral blood, obtained after recovery from COVID-19. Read as DNA, the sequence is TGCGCCAGCAGCCCAGCGACAGGCTTCTACGAGCAGTACTTC. Its amino acids are CASSPATGFYEQYF.